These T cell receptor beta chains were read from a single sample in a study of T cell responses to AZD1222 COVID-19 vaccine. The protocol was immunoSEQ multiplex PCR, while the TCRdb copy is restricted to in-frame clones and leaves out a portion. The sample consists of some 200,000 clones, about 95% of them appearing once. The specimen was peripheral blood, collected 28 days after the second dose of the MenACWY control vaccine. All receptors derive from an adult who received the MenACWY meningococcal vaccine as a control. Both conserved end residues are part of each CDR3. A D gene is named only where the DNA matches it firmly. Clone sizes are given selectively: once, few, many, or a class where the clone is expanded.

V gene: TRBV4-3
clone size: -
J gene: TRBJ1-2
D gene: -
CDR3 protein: CASSQGAGVDYGYTF
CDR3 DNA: TGCGCCAGCAGCCAAGGGGCAGGGGTAGACTATGGCTACACCTTC

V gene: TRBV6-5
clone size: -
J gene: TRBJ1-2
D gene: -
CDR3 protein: CASAQTVGGYTF
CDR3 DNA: TGTGCCAGCGCTCAGACGGTGGGAGGCTACACCTTC

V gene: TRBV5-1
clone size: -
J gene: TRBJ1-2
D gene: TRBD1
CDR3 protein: CASSLTDRAAGYTF
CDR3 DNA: TGCGCCAGCAGCTTGACTGACAGGGCGGCGGGCTACACCTTC

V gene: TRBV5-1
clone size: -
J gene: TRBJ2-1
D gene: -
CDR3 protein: CASSFSSHEQFF
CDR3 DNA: TGCGCCAGCAGCTTCTCAAGTCATGAGCAGTTCTTC

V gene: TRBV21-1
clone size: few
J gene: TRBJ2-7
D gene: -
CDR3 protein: CATETSGRTYEQYF
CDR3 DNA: TGTGCCACCGAGACTAGCGGGAGGACCTACGAGCAGTACTTC

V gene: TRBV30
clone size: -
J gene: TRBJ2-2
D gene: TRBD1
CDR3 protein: CAYTGTGGATTAGELFF
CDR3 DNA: TGTGCCTACACCGGGACAGGGGGGGCAACAACCGCCGGGGAGCTGTTTTTT

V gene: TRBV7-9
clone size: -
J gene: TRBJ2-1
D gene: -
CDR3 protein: CASSRQAPEQFF
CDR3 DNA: TGTGCCAGCAGCCGACAGGCCCCAGAGCAGTTCTTC

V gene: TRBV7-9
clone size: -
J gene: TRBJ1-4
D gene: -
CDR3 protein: CASTLGRGGTNEKLFF
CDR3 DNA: TGTGCCAGCACTTTGGGGAGGGGAGGGACTAATGAAAAACTGTTTTTT

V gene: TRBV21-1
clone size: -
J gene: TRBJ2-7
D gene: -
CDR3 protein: CASSKVNYAYEQYF
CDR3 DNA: TGTGCCAGCAGCAAAGTCAACTATGCCTACGAGCAGTACTTC

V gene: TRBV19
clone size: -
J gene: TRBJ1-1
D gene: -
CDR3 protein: CASSTRRQVKTEAFF
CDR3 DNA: TGTGCCAGTAGTACTAGAAGACAGGTGAAAACTGAAGCTTTCTTT

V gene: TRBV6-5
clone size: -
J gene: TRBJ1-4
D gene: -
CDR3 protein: CASSSDEKLFF
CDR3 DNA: TGTGCCAGCAGTTCCGACGAAAAACTGTTTTTT

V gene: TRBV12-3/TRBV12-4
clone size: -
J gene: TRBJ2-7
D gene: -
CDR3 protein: CASTLGWRSEQYF
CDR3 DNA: TGTGCCAGCACCTTGGGATGGAGGAGCGAGCAGTACTTC

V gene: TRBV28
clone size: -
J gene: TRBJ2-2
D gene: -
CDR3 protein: CASSLWVSSGELFF
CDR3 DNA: TGTGCCAGCAGTTTATGGGTATCTTCCGGGGAGCTGTTTTTT

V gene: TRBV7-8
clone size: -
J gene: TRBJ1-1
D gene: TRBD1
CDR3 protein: CASSLQGALNTEAFF
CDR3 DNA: TGTGCCAGCAGCTTACAGGGGGCGCTGAACACTGAAGCTTTCTTT

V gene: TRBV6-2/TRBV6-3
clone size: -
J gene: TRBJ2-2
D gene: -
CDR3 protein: CASSLGSDTGELFF
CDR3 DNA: TGTGCCAGCAGTTTAGGGAGCGACACCGGGGAGCTGTTTTTT

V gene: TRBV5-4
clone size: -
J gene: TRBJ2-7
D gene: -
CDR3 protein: CASSFSSYEQYF
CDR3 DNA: TGTGCCAGCAGCTTTAGCTCCTACGAGCAGTACTTC

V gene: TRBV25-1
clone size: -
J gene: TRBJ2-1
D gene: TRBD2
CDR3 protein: CASSEPGTSGKYNEQFF
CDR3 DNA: TGTGCCAGCAGTGAACCCGGGACTAGCGGGAAATACAATGAGCAGTTCTTC

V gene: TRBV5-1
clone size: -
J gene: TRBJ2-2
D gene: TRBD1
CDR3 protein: CASSSGTGGTGELFF
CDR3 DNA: TGCGCCAGCAGCTCCGGGACAGGGGGCACCGGGGAGCTGTTTTTT

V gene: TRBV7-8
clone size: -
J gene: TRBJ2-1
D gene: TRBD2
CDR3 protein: CASSLVRLAGINEQFF
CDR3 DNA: TGTGCCAGCAGCTTAGTTAGGCTAGCGGGGATCAATGAGCAGTTCTTC

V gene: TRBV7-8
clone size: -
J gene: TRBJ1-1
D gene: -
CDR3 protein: CASSLVTGPEAFF
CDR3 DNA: TGTGCCAGCAGCTTAGTAACAGGTCCTGAAGCTTTCTTT